This is a list of T cell receptor beta chains from one sample in a study of blood T cell repertoires in COVID-19. This table comes from immunoSEQ multiplex PCR, and its TCRdb copy is limited to in-frame clones, with some not included. The sample shows roughly 280,000 clones, 88% of them seen only once. Sequencing was carried out using peripheral blood. The receptors derive from a woman between 25 and 40 years old with COVID-19, enrolled during active disease. Both conserved end residues are part of each CDR3. Each record gives: V gene, J gene, clone size, D gene, CDR3 DNA, CDR3 protein. A D gene is named only where the DNA matches it firmly. Size values are once, few and many counts, or a class for expanded clones, and some rows have none.

TRBV4-2	TRBJ2-1	-	TRBD2	TGTGCCAGCAGCTACCCGGGACTAACACTCTCCTCCTACAATGAGCAGTTCTTC	CASSYPGLTLSSYNEQFF
TRBV27	TRBJ1-6	-	TRBD1	TGTGCCAGCAGTTTACTCTGGGACAGGGGGACGAATTCACCCCTCCACTTT	CASSLLWDRGTNSPLHF
TRBV7-2	TRBJ2-7	-	TRBD1	TGTGCCAGCAGTCCAGGACAGGGCTACGAGCAGTACTTC	CASSPGQGYEQYF
TRBV6-5	TRBJ1-2	once	-	TGTGCCAGCAGTTCTAGGGGTGGCTACACCTTC	CASSSRGGYTF
TRBV29-1	TRBJ2-3	-	-	TGCAGCGTTGAACTAGCCCGGGGTACGCAGTATTTT	CSVELARGTQYF
TRBV29-1	TRBJ1-1	-	-	TGCAGCGTTGAATTCCGTTTTGAAGCTTTCTTT	CSVEFRFEAFF
TRBV24-1	TRBJ2-2	-	TRBD2	TGTGCCACCAGTGCTACTAGCGGGAGGCGGCGGACCGGGGAGCTGTTTTTT	CATSATSGRRRTGELFF
TRBV30	TRBJ2-1	-	TRBD2	TGTGCCTTTACTAGCGGAGTCTCGTCGTTCTTC	CAFTSGVSSFF
TRBV11-1	TRBJ1-1	-	-	TGTGCCAGCAGCCCCGAGGACACTGAAGCTTTCTTT	CASSPEDTEAFF
TRBV5-4	TRBJ2-1	-	TRBD2	TGTGCCAGCAGCTTGCCCAGCGGGAGTAATAATGAGCAGTTCTTC	CASSLPSGSNNEQFF
TRBV24-1	TRBJ2-2	-	TRBD2	TGTGCCACCAGTGATCCGGCGGGGGAGCTTGGTTTTGAAGGGGAGCTGTTTTTT	CATSDPAGELGFEGELFF
TRBV19	TRBJ1-2	-	-	TGTGCCAGTAGTAAGGACTCTAGGAACTATGGCTACACCTTC	CASSKDSRNYGYTF
TRBV10-3	TRBJ2-3	-	-	TGTGCCATCAGTGAAGGGGCTAGCACAGATACGCAGTATTTT	CAISEGASTDTQYF
TRBV25-1	TRBJ1-2	few	-	TGTGCCAGCAGTGAATTGGACTTCTACTATGGCTACACCTTC	CASSELDFYYGYTF
TRBV28	TRBJ1-1	-	TRBD1	TGTGCCAGCAGGGTACAGGGGGTGAGGACTGAAGCTTTCTTT	CASRVQGVRTEAFF
TRBV6-6	TRBJ1-1	-	-	TGTGCCAGCAGTTACCGTACGGGGACTGAAGCTTTCTTT	CASSYRTGTEAFF
TRBV19	TRBJ1-5	-	TRBD1	TGTGCCAGTAGTATGATGGACAGGGTTGGCAATCAGCCCCAGCATTTT	CASSMMDRVGNQPQHF
TRBV6-6	TRBJ1-3	-	-	TGTGCCAGCAGTCTCCTGCGGGAAGACACCATATATTTT	CASSLLREDTIYF
TRBV2	TRBJ1-1	-	-	TGTGCCAGCTTGGTTCGGGGATCAGACACTGAAGCTTTCTTT	CASLVRGSDTEAFF
TRBV15	TRBJ1-5	once	-	TGTGCCACCAGCAGGTCAGGGGTGGACCGGCCCCAGCATTTT	CATSRSGVDRPQHF
TRBV28	TRBJ1-5	-	TRBD1	TGTGCCAGCCAGACCGGGACAGGGAGCAATCAGCCCCAGCATTTT	CASQTGTGSNQPQHF
TRBV10-3	TRBJ2-2	-	-	TGTGCCATCAGTGAGCCCTCGGGCGGGGAGCTGTTTTTT	CAISEPSGGELFF
TRBV19	TRBJ2-1	-	-	TGTGCCAGTACCCTCGGGGGGCCTAGAGGTGAGCAGTTCTTC	CASTLGGPRGEQFF
TRBV12-3/TRBV12-4	TRBJ1-1	-	-	TGTGCCAGCAGTTCAAACTTGAACACTGAAGCTTTCTTT	CASSSNLNTEAFF
TRBV10-3	TRBJ1-5	-	-	TGTGCCATCAGTTCAGGGGATCAGCCCCAGCATTTT	CAISSGDQPQHF